This passage covers 11 T cell receptor beta chains from one sample sequenced in a study of monozygotic twins with inflammatory bowel disease. TCRdb reanalyzed the 5' RACE reads, giving one entry per CDR3 protein sequence and no DNA. The table gives 350,000 to 400,000 distinct CDR3 sequences; the top ten clones make up around 2.6% of it. The sample taken for sequencing was blood. Every receptor here comes from a human donor with ulcerative colitis or Crohn's disease, or a healthy co-twin of an affected twin (not recorded which).

This chain joins TRBV10-3 and TRBJ2-3. This CDR3 has 14 residues. Germline CDR1 reads ENHRY; CDR2 reads SYGVKD. The chain's CDR3 is CAISDRGNTDTQYF.

This chain joins TRBV12-3 or TRBV12-4 and TRBJ2-5; TCRdb reports TRBD2, a call that lacks DNA to check it against. CDR3 length: 13 amino acids. CDR3 sequence reads: CASKLESLGTQYF.

This chain uses TRBV12-3 or TRBV12-4 with TRBJ2-1; TCRdb designates TRBD2, a call that cannot be tested without DNA. The CDR3 totals 15 residues. CDR3 region: CASSKAGGRYNEQFF.

The V call is TRBV7-2, the J call TRBJ2-1; lacking DNA, the TRBD1 call made by TCRdb goes unchecked. Germline V lookup: CDR1 SGHTA, CDR2 FQGNSA. The CDR3 length is 15 residues. This chain's CDR3 is CASTPIASSYNEQFF.

This rearrangement joins TRBV9 to TRBJ2-5. The CDR3 extends over 14 amino acids. Looked up from germline, CDR1 is SGDLS and CDR2 is YYNGEE. The CDR3 is CASSVDTSPRTQYF.

The chain links TRBV6-5 to TRBJ2-1; TCRdb outputs TRBD1, but without DNA this stays unchecked. The germline CDR1 and CDR2 sequences are MNHEY and SVGAGI. CDR3 size: 12 residues. CDR3 amino acids: CASSYGGYEQFF.

CDR3 region: CASSTGLKNTEAFF. The chain combines TRBV5-1 with TRBJ1-1; with no DNA, the TCRdb D assignment of TRBD1 cannot be verified. The germline V gene encodes CDR1 SGHRS and CDR2 YFSETQ. This CDR3 region has 14 residues. Complete variable domain (other parts from reference TRBV5-1 and TRBJ1-1): KAGVTQTPRYLIKTRGQQVTLSCSPISGHRSVSWYQQTPGQGLQFLFEYFSETQRNKGNFPGRFSGRQFSNSRSEMNVSTLELGDSALYLCASSTGLKNTEAFFGQGTRLTVV.

The chain combines TRBV29-1 with TRBJ1-3; checking the TCRdb D call of TRBD1 is not possible without DNA. This CDR3 has 13 residues. Germline loops: CDR1 SQVTM, CDR2 ANQGSEA. The CDR3 is CSVTATSGNTIYF.

The rearrangement uses TRBV11-2 and TRBJ2-3. CDR3 length equals 13 residues. From germline, CDR1 is SGHAT and CDR2 FQNNGV. The CDR3 loop reads CASSLGMADTQYF.

The chain is built from TRBV4-3 and TRBJ2-2. From germline, CDR1 is LGHNA and CDR2 YSLEER. The CDR3 is 12 amino acids. CDR3 loop: CASSQEYGELFF.

The rearrangement joins TRBV5-1 to TRBJ2-6. The CDR3 covers 15 residues. Per germline, CDR1 SGHRS and CDR2 YFSETQ. The CDR3 loop reads CASSLRRSGANVLTF.